The source of this T cell receptor beta chain is a study of patients and donors after allogeneic stem cell transplantation (dated by TCRdb to 2019 to 2021). As to this clonotype: There is no known antigen for this receptor. Being one base from a much bigger clone, this may be a read error.

The library was prepared using RT-PCR. The sample was run on a NextSeq 550. TCRdb ran its own pipeline on the public reads, namely fastp trimming at Q25 and MiXCR clone calling, and kept in-frame beta chains. Entries are consolidated by CDR3 protein sequence, retaining the most common genes and DNA. Counted in this sample were 800,000 to 1,000,000 distinct CDR3 sequences; about 20% of them appeared once. The ten largest clonotypes hold 5% to 6.5% of the sample. The germline V and J ends show losses of 5 bases and 3 bases respectively, and no gene match explains 4 bases of the junction. Reading from cysteine to phenylalanine, the CDR3 counts 15 amino acids. Solely the CDR3 DNA is kept, with 45 bases framed from the first base. Looking up the germline V gene yields CDR1 SGHVS and CDR2 FQNEAQ.

The chain uses TRBV7-8 and TRBJ2-2, with 9 middle bases fitting TRBD2. This TCR derives from a human donor who was either an allogeneic HSCT recipient or a stem cell or donor lymphocyte infusion donor (not recorded which). It is not recorded whose cells these are; they may come from a transplant donor. The specimen sequenced was blood, either unsorted or a sorted T cell fraction (not recorded which). The CDR3 sequence is CASSPIAGDTGELFF. Here is the DNA: TGTGCCAGCAGCCCCATAGCGGGGGACACCGGGGAGCTGTTTTTT.